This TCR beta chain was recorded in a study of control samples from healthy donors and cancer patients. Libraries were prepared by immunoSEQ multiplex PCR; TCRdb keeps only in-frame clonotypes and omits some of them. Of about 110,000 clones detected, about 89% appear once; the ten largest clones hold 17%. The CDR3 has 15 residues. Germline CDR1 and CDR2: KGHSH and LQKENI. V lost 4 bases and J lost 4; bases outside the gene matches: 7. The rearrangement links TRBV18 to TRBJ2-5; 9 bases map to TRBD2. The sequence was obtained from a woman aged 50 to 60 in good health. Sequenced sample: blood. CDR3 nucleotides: TGTGCCAGCTCACTACAGCGGGAGGTGGTAGAGACCCAGTACTTC. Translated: CASSLQREVVETQYF.